This record covers a single T cell receptor (beta chain). It has no known antigen specificity. No base quality values were provided; no much bigger clone lies one nucleotide off. This entry comes from a study of beta chain features in type 1 diabetes (dated by TCRdb to 2016 to 2019). In the study overall: Mean age, gender distribution, total cell number and subset yield were not different between patients and healthy donors. A total of 85 million to 140 million sorted cells were examined across all samples, and a strong correlation was observed between cell number per subset and RNA yield. In the study, TCRB repertoires of sorted circulating CD4+ T cell subsets from recently diagnosed type 1 diabetes patients were compared with those of matched healthy donors. Regulatory and stem cell-like memory subsets were isolated from only 8 patients and roughly eight healthy donors, whereas naive and central memory subsets came from all 30 or so donors.

The entire isolated RNA was reverse transcribed using the High Capacity cDNA Reverse Transcription Kit, and thus expressed TCRB transcripts were sequenced. Deep immunoSEQ sequencing was applied to naive, central memory and regulatory T cell samples, giving an average of roughly 3.5 million total reads per sample. Sorted cells were lysed in RLT buffer, and RNA was extracted using DNase-treated RNeasy Micro or Mini kits according to cell number. To prevent cross-contamination, each cell subset was processed individually, whereas patient and healthy donor samples were processed jointly. Using the immunoSEQ multiplex PCR, TCRB sequences were amplified from cDNA into 87-bp fragments spanning the CDR3 region. Sequencing of the amplicons was performed on the Illumina HiSeq platform. Per the authors' processing: PCR bias was corrected computationally using synthetic template baselines, and reads within Hamming distance 2 were collapsed, with unmergeable singletons discarded. Reads were aligned against IMGT so that V, D and J genes, CDR3 length and insertions or deletions at six rearrangement sites could be assigned. Within each subset, clonotype counts were normalized to sorted cell number, and only after that were true diversity and Gini coefficients computed with the tcR R package. The overlap coefficient, calculated on TCRB nucleotide sequences, was used to quantify repertoire sharing. TCRdb took over this immuneACCESS table, retaining in-frame rearrangements with V and J assigned. Such tables are incomplete; in checked studies, under half of the missing clones stem from an unresolved V gene, and the remainder is unexplained. Clone size and the V and J calls come from that table; the DNA yielded D and trimming. The sample table contains some 190,000 clones; only one count was recorded for 6% to 9% of them. Roughly 0.5% of the sample belongs to the ten largest clones.

A single peripheral blood draw of around 120 mL on average was collected from each donor into heparinised tubes. A BD FACSAria II and a panel including CD45RO, CCR7, CD25, CD127, CD95 and CD27 were used to sort naive, central memory, regulatory and stem cell-like memory CD4+ T cells. A purity above 95% was achieved for all sorted populations. Right away, PBMCs were isolated by Lymphoprep density gradient centrifugation and were stained directly, with no culture step. So that batch effects would be minimized, each experiment stained and sorted samples in pairs, pairing one healthy donor with one patient. Overall results and qualifications from the work: The naive, central memory and regulatory TCRB repertoires appeared to resemble one another more closely among patients than among healthy donors. PCR might favor shorter templates, but patient and control samples were amplified and corrected together, so any skew would affect both groups equally. Only small numbers of individuals were included in the HLA sub-analyses, which left unresolved whether HLA type had any influence on TCRB rearrangement. Because cDNA was sequenced instead of genomic DNA, highly expressing activated cells could be over-represented, though the groups showed no difference in activation or CD3 levels. In all four CD4+ subsets, TCRB CDR3 length was moderately but significantly shorter in type 1 diabetes patients. At VDJ recombination sites, patients with type 1 diabetes made fewer insertions and deleted more nucleotides, a pattern implying thymic rearrangement abnormalities.

CDR1 and CDR2 (MDHEN, SYDVKM) derive from the germline V gene. The cysteine opens and the phenylalanine closes a CDR3 of 16 amino acids. The DNA shown is the 48-base CDR3, in frame from base 1. The germline ends are 22 bases apart after V is trimmed by 4 bases and J by 6 bases. The sequenced material came from central memory CD4+ T cells from blood. The TCR originated in a man younger than 30 with type 1 diabetes. The chain is encoded by TRBV28 joined to TRBJ2-7; TRBD1 is perhaps the D gene, given 6 matching bases. The nucleotide sequence reads TGTGCCAGCAGTTCATTGGGGGCTGCGGTCTTCGCCGAGCAGTACTTC. Its protein product is CASSSLGAAVFAEQYF.